This T cell receptor beta chain was sequenced in a study of T cells in Graves' hyperthyroidism and ophthalmopathy. Study-wide points: Blood also contained most expanded thyroid clonotypes above 0.001.

Disease duration under 2 months; hyperthyroidism patients were aged 18 to 65. TCR beta CDR3 regions were amplified from RNA. RT-PCR in the first round (using the HTBI primer set) targeted the TCR CDR3. TCRdb re-called the multiplex PCR reads with MiXCR, one entry per CDR3 protein. The table lists some 350,000 distinct CDR3 sequences, 20% to 30% of them singletons. The CDR3 has 17 amino acids. The V end lost 6 bases, the J end lost 5 bases, and 23 bases lay between the germline ends. From germline, CDR1 is SGHNT and CDR2 YENEEA. About this clonotype itself: No antigen is known for it.

The specimen was blood. The chain uses TRBV11-3 and TRBJ2-1; D is undetermined. The sequence came from a man aged 45-65 years with Graves' hyperthyroidism. Written as DNA, the CDR3 is TGTGCCAGCAGTTACTCGAGGCGGTCCTTATTAGACAATGAGCAGTTCTTC. Its translation is CASSYSRRSLLDNEQFF.